This T cell receptor (beta chain) was identified during a study of beta chain features in type 1 diabetes. As for the study in general: Sorted cells examined across all samples numbered roughly 100 million. Study-level results: Sequencing used cDNA, and cells with high TCR expression could therefore be over-represented.

V lost 3 bases and J 7 bases, leaving 19 bases between the germline ends. The germline gives CDR1 MDHEN, CDR2 SYDVKM. The CDR3 covers 16 residues. This clone has just a few counts. What it binds is unknown. Expressed TCRB transcripts were sequenced after all isolated RNA was converted to cDNA. Here immunoSEQ multiplex PCR was the method, and the copy in TCRdb shows in-frame clones only, minus some. Of about 110,000 clones in the sample, approximately 37% were seen once. Sequenced: stem cell memory CD4+ T cells from blood. The sequence was obtained from a woman under 30 in good health. The chain couples TRBV28 to TRBJ1-5; D unclear. The CDR3 nucleotides are TGTGCCAGCAGTTTTGCCACCCCAGGTGACCGCCAGCCCCAGCATTTT. Translation gives CASSFATPGDRQPQHF.